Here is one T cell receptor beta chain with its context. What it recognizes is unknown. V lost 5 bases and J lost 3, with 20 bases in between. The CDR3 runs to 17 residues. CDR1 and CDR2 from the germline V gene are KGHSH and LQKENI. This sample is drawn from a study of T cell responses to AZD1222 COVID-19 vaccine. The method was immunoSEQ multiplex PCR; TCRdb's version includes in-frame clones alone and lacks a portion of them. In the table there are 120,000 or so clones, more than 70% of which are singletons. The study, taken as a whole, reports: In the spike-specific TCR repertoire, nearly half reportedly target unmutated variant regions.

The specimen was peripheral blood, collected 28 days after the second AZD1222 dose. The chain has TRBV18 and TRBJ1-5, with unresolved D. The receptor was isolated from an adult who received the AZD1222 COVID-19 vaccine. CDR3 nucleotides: TGTGCCAGCTCATCAGATTTCGACGGCGATCACAATCAGCCCCAGCATTTT. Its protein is CASSSDFDGDHNQPQHF. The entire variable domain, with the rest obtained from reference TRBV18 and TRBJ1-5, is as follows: NAGVMQNPRHLVRRRGQEARLRCSPMKGHSHVYWYRQLPEEGLKFMVYLQKENIIDESGMPKERFSAEFPKEGPSILRIQQVVRGDSAAYFCASSSDFDGDHNQPQHFGDGTRLSIL.